This TCR beta chain derives from a study of shared clonotypes between healthy human individuals. Measured with immunoSEQ multiplex PCR; TCRdb has only the in-frame clones, and not every one. This table has over a million clones, about 80% appearing once. Concerning this clone itself: No antigen is known for it. This same CDR3 is encoded by further DNA sequences in the sample.

Whole-study results and caveats: Despite large depth, sorted-subset datasets appeared incompletely sequenced. Clonotype sharing among donors, it was expected, would be affected by sequencing depth. Of the naive CD4 clonotypes, around 5.2% were shared across several donors.

CDR1 and CDR2 (germline): MNHEY, SVGAGI. The CDR3 covers 15 residues. Trimming removed 0 bases at V and 2 bases at J, with 8 bases between. The chain employs TRBV6-5 and TRBJ2-1; D is perhaps TRBD1 or TRBD2 (6 bases each). This clonotype was obtained from a man younger than 30 in good health. Some clones in this sample may be carry-over from other donors' samples. Source material: memory CD4+ T cells from PBMCs. The subset here: CD45RA-negative fraction. The CDR3 is CASSYSGGTYNEQFF. CDR3 bases: TGTGCCAGCAGTTACTCGGGGGGCACCTACAATGAGCAGTTCTTC.